This is a list of T cell receptor beta chains from one sample in a study of blood T cells in healthy people across ages. MiXCR, applied by TCRdb to the 5' RACE reads, yields one record per CDR3 protein. The table has 1.5 million to 2 million distinct CDR3 sequences, less than 50% seen once. The sequencing input was blood. All receptors derive from a woman in her forties in good health. The conserved cysteine and the conserved F or W are not part of the CDR3 here. A D gene is named only where the DNA matches it firmly. Where a row states a size, it is once, few, many or the class of an expanded clone; other rows omit it.

TRBJ2-1	10	.	TRBV9	.	ASSVERSEQF
TRBJ2-7	15	TRBD1	TRBV5-1	.	ASSLGTGTVVSYEQY
TRBJ2-5	12	TRBD2	TRBV7-2	.	ASAGGRKKETQY
TRBJ2-3	15	.	TRBV5-1	.	ASSRFMLGVSTDTQY
TRBJ2-4	12	.	TRBV5-1	.	ASSTGTPQNIQY
TRBJ2-6	14	.	TRBV7-8	once	ARSPTRISGANVLT
TRBJ2-5	13	TRBD1	TRBV4-1	.	ASSQGQGPGETQY
.	13	TRBD1	TRBV3-1	few	ASSQVGGQVSEQY
TRBJ2-5	10	TRBD1	TRBV12-3/TRBV12-4	few	ASSQDRPLKY
TRBJ1-5	13	.	TRBV7-9	few	ASSLEGRDGQPQH
TRBJ2-3	11	.	TRBV6-4	.	ASSAIQGDTQY
TRBJ1-1	13	.	TRBV5-6	.	ASSTADRYLYEAF
TRBJ1-6	11	.	TRBV29-1	few	SVDGGPYSPLH
TRBJ1-2	12	TRBD1	TRBV6-1	.	ASSEAGQPYGYT
TRBJ2-5	12	.	TRBV6-5	few	ASSYVGSEETQY
TRBJ2-3	13	.	TRBV6-4	.	ASSRGRVRTDTQY
TRBJ2-1	14	TRBD1	TRBV20-1	.	SAIPAEGQGYNEQF
TRBJ2-1	17	.	TRBV4-1	.	ASSQGGRGPLSSYNEQF
TRBJ1-1	10	.	TRBV28	once	ASSLLVQEAF
TRBJ2-7	11	TRBD1	TRBV6-6	many	ASSSGTGPRQY
TRBJ2-5	12	.	TRBV7-2	many	ASSLEGAQETQY
TRBJ2-1	14	TRBD2	TRBV7-9	.	ASSSTEVAGANEQF
TRBJ1-5	11	.	TRBV20-1	.	SARGLINQPQH